One sample yielded the 29 T cell receptor beta chains listed below, sequenced in a study of beta chain features in type 1 diabetes. Study-wide results and caveats: Shortening that was moderate but significant affected the TCRB CDR3s of Type 1 diabetes patients in all four CD4+ subsets.

Their antigen targets remain unknown. Expressed TCRB transcripts got sequenced, as all isolated RNA was reverse transcribed. The assay was immunoSEQ multiplex PCR, and TCRdb's table has in-frame clones only and misses some. The sample has some 330,000 clones, 10% to 15% seen once; the top ten hold 0.0095% to 0.012%. Input material: naive CD4+ T cells from blood. These receptors all stem from a woman aged 18 to 35 with type 1 diabetes.

This clone has a handful of counts. V and J are TRBV9 and TRBJ1-1; weak D call: TRBD1 (5 bases). V was clipped by 4 bases and J by 3 bases, with 13 bases between them. CDR3 length: 14 residues. From germline, CDR1 is SGDLS and CDR2 YYNGEE. CDR3 sequence: CASSPLSRDTEAFF. The CDR3, as DNA: TGTGCCAGCAGCCCTCTCTCCAGGGACACTGAAGCTTTCTTT.

This clone was counted a few times. The chain uses TRBV29-1 and TRBJ1-1; weak D call: TRBD1 (5 bases). This CDR3 region has 13 residues. The V end was cut by 6 bases, the J end by 3 bases, with 14 bases between. The V gene's germline CDR1 is SQVTM and CDR2 ANQGSEA. The CDR3 DNA reads as TGCAGCGTCCAAGGGACTGGGGACACTGAAGCTTTCTTT. It specifies CSVQGTGDTEAFF.

The gene calls are TRBV18 and TRBJ2-5; TRBD2 might be the D (6 bases). CDR3 length equals 16 residues. V lost 3 bases, J lost 5 bases, and 19 bases lay in between. Germline assignment: CDR1 KGHSH and CDR2 LQKENI. CDR3 in amino acids: CASSPNTGGRSETQYF. CDR3 bases: TGTGCCAGCTCACCCAACACCGGGGGAAGGTCGGAGACCCAGTACTTC.

The chain is built from TRBV6-5 and TRBJ2-7; D is ambiguous. Trimming removed 1 base from V and 2 bases from J, with 12 bases in between. This CDR3 has 15 amino acids. Per germline, CDR1 MNHEY and CDR2 SVGAGI. In nucleotides, the CDR3 is TGTGCCAGCAGTTACTATCACACCTTAACCTACGAGCAGTACTTC. It codes for CASSYYHTLTYEQYF.

This chain joins TRBV5-1 and TRBJ2-7; no firm D call. V was clipped by 2 bases and J by 5 bases, with 8 bases between them. CDR1 and CDR2 from the germline V gene are SGHRS and YFSETQ. The CDR3 is made up of 12 amino acids. The CDR3 protein is CASSFDVDEQYF. In nucleotides, the CDR3 is TGCGCCAGCAGCTTCGATGTAGACGAGCAGTACTTC.

A few counts support this clone. This chain connects TRBV2 to TRBJ1-5; TRBD1 matches at 9 bases. The CDR3 is 15 residues long. Germline V gene data show CDR1 as SNHLY and CDR2 as FYNNEI. The J segment lost 2 bases and the V segment lost 6 bases, leaving 5 bases of the junction unmatched. The CDR3: CASREGQGGNQPQHF. The CDR3, as DNA: TGTGCCAGCAGAGAGGGACAGGGAGGCAATCAGCCCCAGCATTTT.

This chain connects TRBV5-1 to TRBJ2-5, with D tentatively TRBD1 (5 bases). Germline loops: CDR1 SGHRS, CDR2 YFSETQ. The CDR3 consists of 13 residues. V lost 2 bases, J lost 1 base, and 6 bases lay in between. DNA of the CDR3: TGCGCCAGCAGCTTTGACAGCCAAGAGACCCAGTACTTC. This sequence encodes CASSFDSQETQYF.

A few counts support this clone. The V gene is TRBV30, the J gene TRBJ2-5, with a possible D match to TRBD1 (6 bases). The end of the DNA is better explained by TRBJ2-7, so the J call may be wrong. The V gene's germline CDR1 is GTSNPN and CDR2 SVGIG (reference sequence). The CDR3 has 11 amino acids. DNA of the CDR3: TGTGCCTGGAGTGACAGGGACGAGCAGTACTTC. Its translation is CAWSDRDEQYF.

The table lists this clone with a few counts. Other DNA sequences in this specimen translate into the identical CDR3. The chain is built from TRBV5-1 and TRBJ2-7; the match to TRBD2 covers 11 bases. V shed 5 bases and J 4 bases; nucleotides not matched to a gene: 5. In germline, CDR1 is SGHRS, CDR2 YFSETQ. The CDR3 loop spans 14 amino acids. CDR3 region: CASRTGTSGYEQYF. In DNA form, the CDR3 reads TGCGCCAGCAGAACCGGGACTAGCGGATACGAGCAGTACTTC.

This clone was picked up a small number of times. The chain combines TRBV18 with TRBJ1-2; TRBD1 matches at 7 bases. There are 16 residues in the CDR3. The J segment lost 4 bases and the V segment lost 3 bases, leaving 11 bases of the junction unmatched. Germline CDR1 reads KGHSH; CDR2 reads LQKENI. The CDR3 spells CASSPYETGRIYGYTF. CDR3 bases: TGTGCCAGCTCACCTTACGAGACAGGGAGAATCTATGGCTACACCTTC. Filled out from reference TRBV18 and TRBJ1-2, the complete variable domain reads NAGVMQNPRHLVRRRGQEARLRCSPMKGHSHVYWYRQLPEEGLKFMVYLQKENIIDESGMPKERFSAEFPKEGPSILRIQQVVRGDSAAYFCASSPYETGRIYGYTFGSGTRLTVV.

This clone was detected a few times. The rearrangement uses TRBV7-2 and TRBJ1-5, with unresolved D. Germline CDR1 reads SGHTA; CDR2 reads FQGNSA. The CDR3 sequence is 14 residues long. Trimming left V 4 bases short and J 5 bases short, with 12 bases between. CDR3 residues: CASSYDLGYQPQHF. In DNA, the CDR3 is TGTGCCAGCAGCTATGACTTGGGTTATCAGCCCCAGCATTTT.

This chain joins TRBV7-9 and TRBJ2-5; no clear D gene. V gave up 3 bases and J gave up 0 bases, with 5 bases separating them. CDR3 size: 13 residues. CDR1 and CDR2 (germline): SEHNR, FQNEAQ (reference sequence). The chain's CDR3 is CASSFRDQETQYF. The CDR3 DNA is TGTGCCAGCAGCTTCCGGGACCAAGAGACCCAGTACTTC.

The sample holds a few counts of this clone. The rearrangement links TRBV4-1 to TRBJ2-1, with D possibly matching TRBD2 (5 bases). The CDR3 covers 19 residues. CDR1 MGHRA and CDR2 YSYEKL come from the germline V gene. V gave up 3 bases and J gave up 1 base, with 22 bases separating them. CDR3 coding DNA: TGCGCCAGCAGCCACCAAAGGGTGGCTAGCAGATGGTCCTACAATGAGCAGTTCTTC. It translates to CASSHQRVASRWSYNEQFF.

V is TRBV4-1 and J is TRBJ2-7; 8 nucleotides line up with TRBD1. CDR3 size: 16 residues. Germline CDR1 MGHRA, CDR2 YSYEKL. V shed 3 bases, J shed 4 bases, and the junction held 11 bases outside the gene matches. The chain's CDR3 is CASSQPGQGRAYEQYF. The CDR3 DNA sequence: TGCGCCAGCAGCCAGCCCGGACAGGGAAGGGCTTACGAGCAGTACTTC.

This clone was counted only a few times. The chain carries TRBV5-1 and TRBJ2-7; a weak D match, TRBD2 (5 bases). From germline, CDR1 is SGHRS and CDR2 YFSETQ. This CDR3 has 14 residues. Trimming took off 3 bases at V and 6 bases at J, with 16 bases between the two ends. In DNA, the CDR3 is TGCGCCAGCAGCTATCGGACGGATGCGGGCGAGCAGTACTTC. Translation: CASSYRTDAGEQYF. The full variable domain, completed using reference TRBV5-1 and TRBJ2-7, is KAGVTQTPRYLIKTRGQQVTLSCSPISGHRSVSWYQQTPGQGLQFLFEYFSETQRNKGNFPGRFSGRQFSNSRSEMNVSTLELGDSALYLCASSYRTDAGEQYFGPGTRLTVT.

This clone has just a few counts. The chain couples TRBV7-2 to TRBJ2-7, with D tentatively TRBD1 (6 bases). Germline CDR1 is SGHTA and CDR2 is FQGNSA. The CDR3 loop spans 14 amino acids. V was trimmed by 3 bases and J by 0 bases, leaving 9 bases between them. The CDR3 loop reads CASSFDRSSYEQYF. The CDR3, as DNA: TGTGCCAGCAGCTTCGACAGGAGCTCCTACGAGCAGTACTTC.

This clone was counted only a few times. This chain uses TRBV11-3 with TRBJ2-7; 9 nucleotides match TRBD1. The germline CDR1 and CDR2 sequences are SGHNT and YENEEA. V trimming: 1 base; J trimming: 7 bases; junction bases outside the gene matches: 14. The CDR3 has 17 residues. This chain's CDR3 is CASSLARWDRATDEQYF. The CDR3 nucleotides read TGTGCCAGCAGCTTAGCTCGATGGGACAGGGCTACGGATGAGCAGTACTTC.

The chain is built from TRBV14 and TRBJ2-5; TRBD2 matches at 10 bases. Germline V gene sequence: CDR1 SGHDN, CDR2 FVKESK. V dropped 0 bases and J dropped 4; count of bases not matched to a gene: 5. The CDR3 runs 16 residues. Written as DNA, the CDR3 is TGTGCCAGCAGCCAAGACTGGCTAGCGGGAGTAGAGACCCAGTACTTC. Residues: CASSQDWLAGVETQYF.

This clone was observed a handful of times. In the same sample, other DNA sequences code for this CDR3. The CDR3 DNA reads TGTGCCAGCAGCTTTGACAGGGACTATGGCTACACCTTC. Protein sequence: CASSFDRDYGYTF. The rearrangement uses TRBV7-2 and TRBJ1-2; 7 bases match TRBD1. Unmatched junction bases numbered 1, after V lost 3 bases and J lost 3 bases. CDR3 size: 13 residues. Germline V gene data show CDR1 as SGHTA and CDR2 as FQGNSA.

In this sample, this clone turned up a few times. The chain is built from TRBV5-4 and TRBJ2-7, with 8 bases that match TRBD2. Germline lookup yields CDR1 SGHNT and CDR2 YYREEE (reference sequence). J lost 9 bases, V lost 0 bases, and 11 bases had no gene match. This CDR3 contains 15 residues. This CDR3 is CASSLAGGQDSWQYF. CDR3 coding DNA: TGTGCCAGCAGCTTGGCGGGGGGGCAAGATTCGTGGCAGTACTTC.

This clone was observed a handful of times. The gene calls are TRBV19 and TRBJ1-1; D unresolved. CDR1 and CDR2 from the germline V gene are LNHDA and SQIVND (reference sequence). This CDR3 has 13 amino acids. The germline V and J ends were trimmed by 7 bases and 0 bases, with 9 bases remaining between them. The CDR3 DNA is TGTGCCAGTAAGCCTCGCATGAACACTGAAGCTTTCTTT. Translating gives CASKPRMNTEAFF.

The rearrangement links TRBV6-5 to TRBJ2-1, with TRBD2 matching over 9 bases. V shed 7 bases and J 10 bases; nucleotides not matched to a gene: 14. From germline, CDR1 is MNHEY and CDR2 SVGAGI. The CDR3 loop spans 15 amino acids. CDR3 nucleotide sequence: TGTGCCAGCACTCCCCCGGGTAGCGGGGGTGGAGAGCAGTTCTTC. The encoded protein is CASTPPGSGGGEQFF.

V is TRBV27 and J is TRBJ2-6; 7 bases line up with TRBD2. V shed 7 bases, J shed 4 bases, and the junction held 16 bases outside the gene matches. CDR3 length: 18 residues. CDR1 MNHEY and CDR2 SMNVEV come from the germline V gene (reference sequence). The CDR3 here is CASTKVGGSWEGANVLTF. The CDR3 coding sequence is TGTGCCAGCACTAAAGTGGGCGGGAGCTGGGAAGGGGCCAACGTCCTGACTTTC.

V usage is TRBV11-2 and J usage is TRBJ1-5; no firm D call. Trimming removed 1 base at V and 7 bases at J, with 11 bases between. Germline-derived CDR1 and CDR2 are SGHAT and FQNNGV. CDR3 length equals 14 residues. CDR3 nucleotides: TGTGCCAGCAGCTTAGTGCCAGGTGGGCAGCCCCAGCATTTT. This gives the protein CASSLVPGGQPQHF.

This clone has a handful of counts. The CDR3 region is CASSMWGDNQPQHF. The CDR3 DNA is TGTGCCAGTAGTATGTGGGGAGACAATCAGCCCCAGCATTTT. The rearrangement links TRBV19 to TRBJ1-5; the D is unclear. CDR1 LNHDA and CDR2 SQIVND come from the germline V gene (reference sequence). CDR3 length equals 14 residues. Trimming took 3 bases from V and 3 from J, leaving 9 bases between them.

V usage is TRBV18 and J usage is TRBJ2-2; 10 bases align to TRBD2. Germline V gives CDR1 KGHSH, CDR2 LQKENI. CDR3 length: 16 residues. V dropped 1 base and J dropped 4; count of bases not matched to a gene: 3. CDR3 nucleotide sequence: TGTGCCAGCTCACCACAGACTAGCGGGCTCACCGGGGAGCTGTTTTTT. It is translated as CASSPQTSGLTGELFF.

The chain couples TRBV7-9 to TRBJ2-1; D not certain. The CDR3 has 14 residues. V lost 3 bases to trimming and J lost 5 bases, with 11 bases between them. The germline gives CDR1 SEHNR, CDR2 FQNEAQ (reference sequence). CDR3 sequence (DNA): TGTGCCAGCAGCTTCTTCCTCCTCGACAATGAGCAGTTCTTC. Protein product: CASSFFLLDNEQFF.

This clone turned up a few times. V usage is TRBV25-1 and J usage is TRBJ2-7, with 12 bases lining up with TRBD1. The CDR3 is made up of 15 amino acids. From germline, CDR1 is MGHDK and CDR2 SYGVNS. With V trimmed by 2 bases and J by 6 bases, 5 bases remained unmatched. Here the CDR3 DNA reads TGTGCCAGCAGTGAAGGGGGACAGGGGGCGGCCGAGCAGTACTTC. It yields the protein CASSEGGQGAAEQYF.

J is TRBJ2-7 and V is TRBV5-6; D perhaps matches TRBD2 (5 bases). The CDR3 consists of 14 residues. V dropped 1 base and J dropped 3 bases, with 11 bases sitting between them. CDR1 SGHDT and CDR2 YYEEEE come from the germline V gene. In nucleotides, the CDR3 is TGTGCCAGCAGCTTGTATAGCGCGCTCTACGAGCAGTACTTC. This codes for CASSLYSALYEQYF.